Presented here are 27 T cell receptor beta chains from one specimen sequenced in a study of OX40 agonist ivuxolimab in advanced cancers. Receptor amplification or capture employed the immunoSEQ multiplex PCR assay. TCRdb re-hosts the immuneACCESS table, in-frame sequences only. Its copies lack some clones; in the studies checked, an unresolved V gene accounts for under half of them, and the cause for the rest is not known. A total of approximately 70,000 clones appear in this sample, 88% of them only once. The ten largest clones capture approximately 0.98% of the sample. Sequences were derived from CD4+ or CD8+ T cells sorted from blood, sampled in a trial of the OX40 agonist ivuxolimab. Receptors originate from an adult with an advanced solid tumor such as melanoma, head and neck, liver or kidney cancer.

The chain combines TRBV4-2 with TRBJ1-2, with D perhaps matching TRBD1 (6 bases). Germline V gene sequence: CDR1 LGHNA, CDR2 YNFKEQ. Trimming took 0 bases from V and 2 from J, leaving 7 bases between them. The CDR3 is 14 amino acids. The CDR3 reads CASSQDGQNYGYTF. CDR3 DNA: TGTGCCAGCAGCCAAGATGGACAGAACTATGGCTACACCTTC.

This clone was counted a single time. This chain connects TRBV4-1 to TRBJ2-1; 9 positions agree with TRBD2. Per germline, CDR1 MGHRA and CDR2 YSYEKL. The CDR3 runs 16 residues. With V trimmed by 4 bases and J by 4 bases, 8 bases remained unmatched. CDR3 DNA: TGCGCCAGCAGCCCGGGGGCTAGCGGGATATACAATGAGCAGTTCTTC. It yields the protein CASSPGASGIYNEQFF.

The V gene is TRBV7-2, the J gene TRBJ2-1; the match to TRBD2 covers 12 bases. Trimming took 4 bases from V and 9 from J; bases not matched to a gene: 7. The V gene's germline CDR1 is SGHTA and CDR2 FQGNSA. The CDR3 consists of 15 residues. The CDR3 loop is CASSSTSGSPTEQFF. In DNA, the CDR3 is TGTGCCAGCAGCTCGACTAGCGGGAGCCCCACTGAGCAGTTCTTC.

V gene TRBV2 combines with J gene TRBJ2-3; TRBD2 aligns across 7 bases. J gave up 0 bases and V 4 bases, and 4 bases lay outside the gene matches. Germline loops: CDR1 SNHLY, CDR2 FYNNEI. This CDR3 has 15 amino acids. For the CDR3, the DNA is TGTGCCAGCAGTGCCCAGCGGGAAAGCACAGATACGCAGTATTTT. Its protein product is CASSAQRESTDTQYF.

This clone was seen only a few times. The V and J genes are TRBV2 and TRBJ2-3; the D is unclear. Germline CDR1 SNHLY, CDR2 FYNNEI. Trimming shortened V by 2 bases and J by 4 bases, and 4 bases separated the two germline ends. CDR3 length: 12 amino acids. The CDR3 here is CASSESSDTQYF. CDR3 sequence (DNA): TGTGCCAGCAGTGAATCCTCAGATACGCAGTATTTT.

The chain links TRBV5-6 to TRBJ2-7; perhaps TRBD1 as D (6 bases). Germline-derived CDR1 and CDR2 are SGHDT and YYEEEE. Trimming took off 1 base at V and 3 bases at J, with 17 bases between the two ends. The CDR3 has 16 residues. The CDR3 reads CASSLTGDWGHYEQYF. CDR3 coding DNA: TGTGCCAGCAGCTTGACGGGCGATTGGGGGCACTACGAGCAGTACTTC. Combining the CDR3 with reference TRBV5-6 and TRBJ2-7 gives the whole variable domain DAGVTQSPTHLIKTRGQQVTLRCSPKSGHDTVSWYQQALGQGPQFIFQYYEEEERQRGNFPDRFSGHQFPNYSSELNVNALLLGDSALYLCASSLTGDWGHYEQYFGPGTRLTVT.

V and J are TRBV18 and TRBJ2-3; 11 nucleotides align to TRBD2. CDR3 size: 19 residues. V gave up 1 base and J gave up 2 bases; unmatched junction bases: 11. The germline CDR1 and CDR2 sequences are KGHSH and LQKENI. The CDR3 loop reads CASSPLSLAGGLPTDTQYF. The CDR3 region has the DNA TGTGCCAGCTCACCACTTTCGCTAGCGGGGGGCCTACCCACAGATACGCAGTATTTT.

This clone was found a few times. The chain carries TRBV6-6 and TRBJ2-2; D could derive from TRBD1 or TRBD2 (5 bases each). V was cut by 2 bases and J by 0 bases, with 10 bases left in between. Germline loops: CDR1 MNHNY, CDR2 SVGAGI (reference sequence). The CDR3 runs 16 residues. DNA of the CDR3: TGTGCCAGCAGTTACGGGACGACCGCGAACACCGGGGAGCTGTTTTTT. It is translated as CASSYGTTANTGELFF.

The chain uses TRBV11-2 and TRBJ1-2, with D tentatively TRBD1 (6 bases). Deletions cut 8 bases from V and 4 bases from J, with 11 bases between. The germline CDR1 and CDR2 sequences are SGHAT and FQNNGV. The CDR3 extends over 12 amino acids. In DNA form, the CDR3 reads TGTGCCAGCTCACGGACAGTCTATGGCTACACCTTC. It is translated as CASSRTVYGYTF. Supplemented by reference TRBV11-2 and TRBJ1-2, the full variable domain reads EAGVAQSPRYKIIEKRQSVAFWCNPISGHATLYWYQQILGQGPKLLIQFQNNGVVDDSQLPKDRFSAERLKGVDSTLKIQPAKLEDSAVYLCASSRTVYGYTFGSGTRLTVV.

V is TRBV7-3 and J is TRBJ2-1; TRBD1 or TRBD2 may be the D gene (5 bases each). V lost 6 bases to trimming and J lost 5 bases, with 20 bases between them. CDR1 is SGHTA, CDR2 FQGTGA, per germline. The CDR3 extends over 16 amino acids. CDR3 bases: TGTGCCAGCAGTAGGACAACCGGGACCAGTGACAATGAGCAGTTCTTC. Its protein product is CASSRTTGTSDNEQFF.

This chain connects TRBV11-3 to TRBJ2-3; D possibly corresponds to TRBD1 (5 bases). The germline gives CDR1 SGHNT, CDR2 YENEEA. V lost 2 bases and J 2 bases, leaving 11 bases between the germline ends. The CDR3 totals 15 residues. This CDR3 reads CASSLPLTATDTQYF. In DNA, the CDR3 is TGTGCCAGCAGCTTACCTTTGACAGCCACAGATACGCAGTATTTT.

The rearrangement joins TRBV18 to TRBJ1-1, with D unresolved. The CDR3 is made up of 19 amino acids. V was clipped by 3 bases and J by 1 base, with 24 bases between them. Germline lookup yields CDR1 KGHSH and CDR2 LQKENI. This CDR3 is CASSPLMTPLGRANTEAFF. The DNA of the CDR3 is TGTGCCAGCTCACCGTTAATGACCCCCCTAGGACGGGCGAACACTGAAGCTTTCTTT. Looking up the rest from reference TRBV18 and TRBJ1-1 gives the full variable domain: NAGVMQNPRHLVRRRGQEARLRCSPMKGHSHVYWYRQLPEEGLKFMVYLQKENIIDESGMPKERFSAEFPKEGPSILRIQQVVRGDSAAYFCASSPLMTPLGRANTEAFFGQGTRLTVV.

The CDR3 DNA reads as TGTGCCAGCAGCTTTCTGGGGTCGGGGGAGCAGTACTTC. Protein sequence: CASSFLGSGEQYF. The chain couples TRBV7-2 to TRBJ2-7; D is possibly TRBD2 (5 bases). The V end was cut by 3 bases, the J end by 7 bases, with 13 bases between. The CDR3 runs 13 residues. Germline CDR1 and CDR2: SGHTA and FQGNSA.

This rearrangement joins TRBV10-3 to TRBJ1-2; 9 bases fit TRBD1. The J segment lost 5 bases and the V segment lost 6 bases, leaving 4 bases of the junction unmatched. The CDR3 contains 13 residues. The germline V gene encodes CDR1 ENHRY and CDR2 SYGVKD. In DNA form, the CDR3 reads TGTGCCATCAGCACCGACAGGGGGTATGGCTACACCTTC. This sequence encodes CAISTDRGYGYTF.

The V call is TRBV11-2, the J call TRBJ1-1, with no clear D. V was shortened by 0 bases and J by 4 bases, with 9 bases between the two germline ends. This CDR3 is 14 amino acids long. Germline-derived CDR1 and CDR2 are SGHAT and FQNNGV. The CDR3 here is CASSLDPGTTEAFF. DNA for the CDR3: TGTGCCAGCAGCTTAGACCCCGGCACCACTGAAGCTTTCTTT.

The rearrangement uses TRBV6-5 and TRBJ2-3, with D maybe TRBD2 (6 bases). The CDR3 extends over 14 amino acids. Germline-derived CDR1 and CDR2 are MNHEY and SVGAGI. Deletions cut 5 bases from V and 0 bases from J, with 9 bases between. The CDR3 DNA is TGTGCCAGCAGTCGGGACTTCAGCACAGATACGCAGTATTTT. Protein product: CASSRDFSTDTQYF.

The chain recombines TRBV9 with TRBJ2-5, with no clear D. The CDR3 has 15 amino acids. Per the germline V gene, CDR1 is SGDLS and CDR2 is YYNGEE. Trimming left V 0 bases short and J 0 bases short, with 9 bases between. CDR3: CASSVGPLYQETQYF. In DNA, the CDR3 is TGTGCCAGCAGCGTAGGGCCATTGTACCAAGAGACCCAGTACTTC. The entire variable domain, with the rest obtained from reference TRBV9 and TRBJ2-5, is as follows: DSGVTQTPKHLITATGQRVTLRCSPRSGDLSVYWYQQSLDQGLQFLIQYYNGEERAKGNILERFSAQQFPDLHSELNLSSLELGDSALYFCASSVGPLYQETQYFGPGTRLLVL.

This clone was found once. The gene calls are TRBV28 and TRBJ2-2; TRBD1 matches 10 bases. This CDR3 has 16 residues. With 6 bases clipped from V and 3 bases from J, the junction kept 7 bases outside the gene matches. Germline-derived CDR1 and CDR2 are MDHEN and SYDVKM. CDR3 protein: CASRPRGTGDTGELFF. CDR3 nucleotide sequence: TGTGCCAGCAGACCTAGGGGGACAGGGGACACCGGGGAGCTGTTTTTT. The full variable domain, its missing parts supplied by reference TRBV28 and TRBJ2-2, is DVKVTQSSRYLVKRTGEKVFLECVQDMDHENMFWYRQDPGLGLRLIYFSYDVKMKEKGDIPEGYSVSREKKERFSLILESASTNQTSMYLCASRPRGTGDTGELFFGEGSRLTVL.

CDR3 sequence: CASSPLMQGRGGYTF. CDR3 DNA sequence: TGCGCCAGCAGCCCCCTGATGCAGGGACGAGGGGGCTACACCTTC. The chain couples TRBV5-1 to TRBJ1-2, with a tentative D call TRBD1 (5 bases). The CDR3 sequence is 15 residues long. Germline assignment: CDR1 SGHRS and CDR2 YFSETQ. V lost 4 bases to trimming and J lost 8 bases, with 21 bases between them.

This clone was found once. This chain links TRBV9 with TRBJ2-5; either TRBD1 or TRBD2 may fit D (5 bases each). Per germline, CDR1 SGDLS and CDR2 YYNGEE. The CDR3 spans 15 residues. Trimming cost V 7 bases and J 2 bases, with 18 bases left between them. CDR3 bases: TGTGCCAGCTCCCCGGGGACCCGGGTTCAAGAGACCCAGTACTTC. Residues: CASSPGTRVQETQYF.

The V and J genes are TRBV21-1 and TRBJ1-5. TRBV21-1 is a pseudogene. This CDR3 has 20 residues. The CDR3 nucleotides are TGTGCCAGCAGCAAGCTATATCGGGGCAGACTTAGCAGGCTCAATCAGCCCCAGCATTTT. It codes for CASSKLYRGRLSRLNQPQHF.

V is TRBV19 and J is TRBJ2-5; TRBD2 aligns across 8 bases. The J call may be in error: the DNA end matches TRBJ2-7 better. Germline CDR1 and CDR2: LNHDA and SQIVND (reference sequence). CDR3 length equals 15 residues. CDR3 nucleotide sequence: TGTGCCAGTAGTATCGGGCTAGCGGGCAACTACGAGCAGTACTTC. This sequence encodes CASSIGLAGNYEQYF.

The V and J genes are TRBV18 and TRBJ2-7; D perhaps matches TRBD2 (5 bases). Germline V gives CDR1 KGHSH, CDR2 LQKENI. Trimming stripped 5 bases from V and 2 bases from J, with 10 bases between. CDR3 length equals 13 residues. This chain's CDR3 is CASSWGVAYEQYF. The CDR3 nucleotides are TGTGCCAGCTCATGGGGAGTTGCCTACGAGCAGTACTTC.

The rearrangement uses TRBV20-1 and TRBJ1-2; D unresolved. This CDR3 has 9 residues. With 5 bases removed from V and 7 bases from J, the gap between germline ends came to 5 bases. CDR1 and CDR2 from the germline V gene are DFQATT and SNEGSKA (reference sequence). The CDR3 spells CSAGVGYTF. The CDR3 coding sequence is TGCAGTGCTGGAGTTGGCTACACCTTC.

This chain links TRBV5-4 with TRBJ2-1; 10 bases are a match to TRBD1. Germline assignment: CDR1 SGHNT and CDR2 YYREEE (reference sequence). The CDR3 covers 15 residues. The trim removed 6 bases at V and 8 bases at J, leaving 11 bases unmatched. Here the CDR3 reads CASNNPGQGSDEQFF. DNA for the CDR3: TGTGCCAGCAACAACCCGGGACAGGGGTCCGATGAGCAGTTCTTC. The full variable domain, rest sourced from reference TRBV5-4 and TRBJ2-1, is ETGVTQSPTHLIKTRGQQVTLRCSSQSGHNTVSWYQQALGQGPQFIFQYYREEENGRGNFPPRFSGLQFPNYSSELNVNALELDDSALYLCASNNPGQGSDEQFFGPGTRLTVL.

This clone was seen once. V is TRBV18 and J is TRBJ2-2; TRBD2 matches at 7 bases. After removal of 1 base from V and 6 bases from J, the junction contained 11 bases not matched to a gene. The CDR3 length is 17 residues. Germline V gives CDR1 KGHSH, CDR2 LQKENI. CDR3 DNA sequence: TGTGCCAGCTCACCACGGATTAGGCGGGAGAGGCCCGGGGAGCTGTTTTTT. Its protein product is CASSPRIRRERPGELFF.

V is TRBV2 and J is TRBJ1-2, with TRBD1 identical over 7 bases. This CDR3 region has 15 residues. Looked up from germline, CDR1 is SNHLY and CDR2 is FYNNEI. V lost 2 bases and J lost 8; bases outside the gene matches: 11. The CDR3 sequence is CASSENETGLRGYTF. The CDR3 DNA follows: TGTGCCAGCAGTGAAAACGAGACAGGGCTTCGAGGCTACACCTTC. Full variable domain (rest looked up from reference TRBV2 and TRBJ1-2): EPEVTQTPSHQVTQMGQEVILRCVPISNHLYFYWYRQILGQKVEFLVSFYNNEISEKSEIFDDQFSVERPDGSNFTLKIRSTKLEDSAMYFCASSENETGLRGYTFGSGTRLTVV.